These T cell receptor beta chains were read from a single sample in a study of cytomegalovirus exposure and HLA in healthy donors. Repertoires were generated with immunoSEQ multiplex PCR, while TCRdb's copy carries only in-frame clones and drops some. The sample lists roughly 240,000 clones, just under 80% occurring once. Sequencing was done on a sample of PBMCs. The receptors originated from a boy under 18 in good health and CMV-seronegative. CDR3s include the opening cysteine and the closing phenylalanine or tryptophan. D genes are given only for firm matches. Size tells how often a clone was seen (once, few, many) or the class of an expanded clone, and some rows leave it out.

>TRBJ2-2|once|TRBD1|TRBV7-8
TGTGCCAGCACCGGACAGGGGGCGAGCACCGGGGAGCTGTTTTTT
CASTGQGASTGELFF
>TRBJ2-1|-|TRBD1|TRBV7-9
TGTGCCAGCAGCTTAGGTCAGGGGGCTAGCAATGAGCAGTTCTTC
CASSLGQGASNEQFF
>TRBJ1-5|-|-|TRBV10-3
TGTGCCATCAGTGAGTCGATCGGGGGCAATCAGCCCCAGCATTTT
CAISESIGGNQPQHF
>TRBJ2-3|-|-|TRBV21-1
TGTGCCAGCAGCAAAAAGGAGACTAGCGGCGGATCCAGCACAGATACGCAGTATTTT
CASSKKETSGGSSTDTQYF
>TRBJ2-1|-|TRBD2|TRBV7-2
TGTGCCAGCAGAAAAGCGGGAGAGTACAATGAGCAGTTCTTC
CASRKAGEYNEQFF
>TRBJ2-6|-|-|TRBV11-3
TGTGCCAGCAGCTTAGTCGACGGGGCTGGGGCCAACGTCCTGACTTTC
CASSLVDGAGANVLTF
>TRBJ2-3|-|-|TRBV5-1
TGCGCCAGTCGGGGGATGCTTAAAGATACGCAGTATTTT
CASRGMLKDTQYF
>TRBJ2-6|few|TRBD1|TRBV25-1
TGTGCCAGCACCGCTTCGACAGGGCTATTGAGAGGGGCCAACGTCCTGACTTTC
CASTASTGLLRGANVLTF
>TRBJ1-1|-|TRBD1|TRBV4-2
TGTGCCAGCAGCCAAGTAAAGACAGGGGATGGCATGAACACTGAAGCTTTCTTT
CASSQVKTGDGMNTEAFF
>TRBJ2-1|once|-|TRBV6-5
TGTGCCAGCAGCCTACAGGGCCAGCAGTTCTTC
CASSLQGQQFF
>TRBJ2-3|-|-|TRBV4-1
TGCGCCAGCAGCCAATCGGGATCGGCGGATACGCAGTATTTT
CASSQSGSADTQYF
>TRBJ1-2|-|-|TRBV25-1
TGTGCCAGCAGTGAGGGACATTCCTCTTATGGCTACACCTTC
CASSEGHSSYGYTF
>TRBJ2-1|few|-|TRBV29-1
TGCAGCGTAACACCTCGCTACAATGAGCAGTTCTTC
CSVTPRYNEQFF
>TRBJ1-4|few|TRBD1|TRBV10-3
TGTGCCATCAGTGCCGCTCATGACAGGGATAATGAAAAACTGTTTTTT
CAISAAHDRDNEKLFF
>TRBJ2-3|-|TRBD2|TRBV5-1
TGCGCCAGCCGACTCCCGGGGGGGCCATCAGATACGCAGTATTTT
CASRLPGGPSDTQYF
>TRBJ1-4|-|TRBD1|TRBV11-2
TGTGCCAGCAGCTTCGGACAGGGGGGTACTAATGAAAAACTGTTTTTT
CASSFGQGGTNEKLFF
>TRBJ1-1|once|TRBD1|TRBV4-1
TGCGCCAGCAGCCAAGATGGCAGGGACAGGGAGGTTTCCTTT
CASSQDGRDREVSF
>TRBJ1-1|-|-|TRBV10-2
TGCGCCAGCAGTGAGATGCAGGGGTCCACTGAAGCTTTCTTT
CASSEMQGSTEAFF
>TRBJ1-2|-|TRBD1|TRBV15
TGTGCCACCAGCAGAGATTATATTGAGGGGGCGAGGTATGGCTACACCTTC
CATSRDYIEGARYGYTF
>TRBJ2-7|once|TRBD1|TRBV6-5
TGTGCCAGCAGACCGCAGGGGGTCTACGAGCAGTACTTC
CASRPQGVYEQYF
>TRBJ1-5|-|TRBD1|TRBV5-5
TGTGCCAGCAGCCTGGACAGGGTGGTTCAGCCCCAGCATTTT
CASSLDRVVQPQHF
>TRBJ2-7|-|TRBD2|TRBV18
TGTGCCAGCTCACCCACCCGGGGGGGGAACCCCTACGAGCAGTACTTC
CASSPTRGGNPYEQYF
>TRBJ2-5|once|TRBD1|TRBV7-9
TGTGCCAGCTTAATGGGACAGGGATCGCAAGAGACCCAGTACTTC
CASLMGQGSQETQYF
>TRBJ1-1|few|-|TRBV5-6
TGTGCCAGCAGCTTGTCCGACAGTTACACTGAAGCTTTCTTT
CASSLSDSYTEAFF
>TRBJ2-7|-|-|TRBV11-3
TGTGCCAGCAGCCCCTCGGACAGTAACGAGCAGTACTTC
CASSPSDSNEQYF
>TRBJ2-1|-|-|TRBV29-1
TGCAGCGTTGTGGGGGCGGAGCAGTTCTTC
CSVVGAEQFF
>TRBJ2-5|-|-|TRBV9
TGTGCCAGCAGCTCCCAATCAGGGGTCCGAGAGACCCAGTACTTC
CASSSQSGVRETQYF
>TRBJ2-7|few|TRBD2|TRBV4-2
TGTGCCAGCAGCCCTTACGTAGGACTAGCACCCTACGAGCAGTACTTC
CASSPYVGLAPYEQYF
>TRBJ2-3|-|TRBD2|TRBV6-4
TGTGCCAGCAGTGGTACATGGGGGGGTACGCAGTATTTT
CASSGTWGGTQYF
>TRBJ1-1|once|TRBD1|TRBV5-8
TGTGCCAGCAGCTCGACAATACTCGGGACAGGTTCGGGGAAGAACACTGAAGCTTTCTTT
CASSSTILGTGSGKNTEAFF
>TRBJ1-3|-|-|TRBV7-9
TGTGCCAGCAGCCGTTCCCAGGCGGCGGGTGGAAACACCATATATTTT
CASSRSQAAGGNTIYF
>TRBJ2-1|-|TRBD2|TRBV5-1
TGCGCCAGCAGCTTAAGTGGGACTAGCGGGAGGGTGTCCTACAATGAGCAGTTCTTC
CASSLSGTSGRVSYNEQFF
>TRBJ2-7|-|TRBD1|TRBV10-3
TGTGCCATCAGTGACGAAGACAGGGTCGAGCAGTACTTC
CAISDEDRVEQYF
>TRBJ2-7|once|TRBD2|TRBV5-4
TGTGCCAGCAGTTTCTTGGCGGGAGGGCCCTCCCACGAGCAGTACTTC
CASSFLAGGPSHEQYF
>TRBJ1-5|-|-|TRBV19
TGTGCCAGTAGTAAATTAGACAGGCCTAGGGGGAATCAGCCCCAGCATTTT
CASSKLDRPRGNQPQHF
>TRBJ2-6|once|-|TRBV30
TGTGCCTGGAGTGTAACCTCGCGCGGGGCCAACGTCCTGACTTTC
CAWSVTSRGANVLTF
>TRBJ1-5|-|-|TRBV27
TGTGCCAGCAGCCGCGATTATAGCAATCAGCCCCAGCATTTT
CASSRDYSNQPQHF
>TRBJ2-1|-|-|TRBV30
TGTGCCTGGAGTGTAAATCTAGCGAGTAATGAGCAGTTCTTC
CAWSVNLASNEQFF
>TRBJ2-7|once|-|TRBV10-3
TGTGCCATCAGTGGGGGGGGGCCCTACGAGCAGTACTTC
CAISGGGPYEQYF
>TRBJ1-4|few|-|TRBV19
TGTGCCAGTAGTAAACCCCCAGGGGCGATTAATGAAAAACTGTTTTTT
CASSKPPGAINEKLFF
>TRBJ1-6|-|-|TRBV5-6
TGTGCCAGCAGCTTGGTTTCGAGCTCCTATAATTCACCCCTCCACTTT
CASSLVSSSYNSPLHF
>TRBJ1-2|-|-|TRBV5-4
TGTGCCAGCAGCTGGGGGGGAATCGATGGCTACACCTTC
CASSWGGIDGYTF
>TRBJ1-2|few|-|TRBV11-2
TGTGCCAGCAGCCGGACTGTCCGGGGCTACACCTTC
CASSRTVRGYTF
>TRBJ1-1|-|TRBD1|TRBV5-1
TGCGCCAGCAGCTCGGGACAGGGAGGGACGACTGAAGCTTTCTTT
CASSSGQGGTTEAFF
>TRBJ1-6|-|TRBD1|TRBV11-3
TGTGCCAGCAGCTTCCGGGACAGGGGGAATTCACCCCTCCACTTT
CASSFRDRGNSPLHF
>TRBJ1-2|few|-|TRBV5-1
TGCGCCAGCAGCTTACGTTACAGGTCTAGTAACTATGGCTACACCTTC
CASSLRYRSSNYGYTF
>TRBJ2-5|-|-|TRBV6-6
TGTGCCAGCAGTTACGCGTTTGGCGGCGAGACCCAGTACTTC
CASSYAFGGETQYF
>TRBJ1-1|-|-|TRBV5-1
TGCGCCAGCAGCGTGAGGGTGGGTGGTGAAGCTTTCTTT
CASSVRVGGEAFF
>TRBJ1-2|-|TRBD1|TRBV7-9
TGTGCCAGCAGCCGCGGACAGGCCCACTATGGCTACACCTTC
CASSRGQAHYGYTF
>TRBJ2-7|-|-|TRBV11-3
TGTGCCAGCAGCTTCGTTACTGAGTCCTACGAGCAGTACTTC
CASSFVTESYEQYF